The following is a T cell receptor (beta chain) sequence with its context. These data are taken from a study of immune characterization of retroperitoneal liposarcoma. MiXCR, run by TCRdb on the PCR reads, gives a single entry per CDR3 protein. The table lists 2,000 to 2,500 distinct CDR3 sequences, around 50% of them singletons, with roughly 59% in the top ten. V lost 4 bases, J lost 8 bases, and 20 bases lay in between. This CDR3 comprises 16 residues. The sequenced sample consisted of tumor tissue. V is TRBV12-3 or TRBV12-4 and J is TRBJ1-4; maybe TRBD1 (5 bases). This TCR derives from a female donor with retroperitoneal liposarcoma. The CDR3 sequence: CASSSGGLSRGEKLFF. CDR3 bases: TGTGCCAGCAGTTCCGGGGGACTCTCTCGTGGAGAAAAACTGTTTTTT.